This T cell receptor beta chain was documented in a study of CD8 T cell repertoires and HIV-1 epitope variants. For the study at large: Tested: three Gag epitope families, Nef HW9 and YT9. Equal numbers of autologous T cell-negative cells presented antigen to enriched T cells. 1M T cells were kept uncultured as a baseline. General observations from the study: Nine antigen-specific TCR beta clonotypes were found; about six seemed cross-reactive to variants.

Sequenced by immunoSEQ multiplex PCR; TCRdb stores in-frame clones only, minus some. The sample carries about 5,600 clones, 50% to 75% recorded once. V lost 6 bases to trimming and J lost 6 bases, with 12 bases between them. CDR1 and CDR2 from the germline V gene are SEHNR and FQNEAQ (reference sequence). The CDR3 is 13 residues long. Regarding this clone: What it binds is unknown. Other DNA sequences in the sample encode the same CDR3.

Sample: cultured CD8+ T cells derived from PBMCs. This sequence originates from a male donor with HIV. The chain has TRBV7-9 and TRBJ1-5, with no clear D. The CDR3 DNA is TGTGCCAGCAGTCCGCCCGGCGTTCAGCCCCAGCATTTT. It yields the protein CASSPPGVQPQHF.